The clone carrying this T cell receptor beta chain was seen a few times. Its antigen remains unidentified. These data belong to a study of CD8 T cells in ankylosing spondylitis. V was pared by 4 bases and J by 1 base, with 6 bases of the junction left unmatched. The CDR3 is made up of 17 amino acids. Germline values: CDR1 KGHDR, CDR2 SFDVKD. Study-wide results and caveats: There were earlier reports of some motif variants in reactive arthritis synovial fluid and blood. What appeared characteristic of ankylosing spondylitis blood was a TCR beta motif of eight or nine highly homologous variants. There was reportedly significant enrichment of clones that were disease-linked in matched ankylosing spondylitis synovial fluid.

Construction of TCR beta libraries was performed using quantitative 5'-RACE with molecular barcodes. TCRdb re-called the 5' RACE reads with MiXCR, one entry per CDR3 protein. Among some 700,000 distinct CDR3 sequences, 15% to 20% were seen once, and the ten largest hold 15% to 20%. Input material: blood, either unsorted or a sorted T cell fraction (not recorded which). V and J are TRBV24-1 and TRBJ2-3, with 11 bases fitting TRBD2. The source is a male donor with ankylosing spondylitis. This CDR3 reads CATSDPLAGGGTDTQYF. DNA of the CDR3: TGTGCCACCAGTGACCCTCTAGCGGGAGGTGGCACAGATACGCAGTATTTT.